This entry lists 3 T cell receptor beta chains sequenced from one sample in a study of cytomegalovirus exposure and HLA in healthy donors. Libraries were prepared by immunoSEQ multiplex PCR; TCRdb keeps only in-frame clonotypes and omits some of them. The repertoire has around 140,000 clones, roughly 89% of them found once; the top ten carry 1% to 1.5%. The sample comprised PBMCs. These receptors originate from a woman younger than 35 in good health and CMV-seronegative.

This chain connects TRBV5-1 to TRBJ2-7; 7 bases map to TRBD1. The CDR3 is made up of 14 amino acids. Unmatched junction bases numbered 4, after V lost 4 bases and J lost 0 bases. Germline V lookup: CDR1 SGHRS, CDR2 YFSETQ. The CDR3, as DNA: TGCGCCAGCAGCCCGGGACAGCCCTCCTACGAGCAGTACTTC. It yields the protein CASSPGQPSYEQYF.

This clone was detected only once. The chain employs TRBV10-3 and TRBJ1-5, with 8 nucleotides matching TRBD1. Germline V gives CDR1 ENHRY, CDR2 SYGVKD. V lost 8 bases, J lost 6 bases, and 6 bases stayed unmatched. The CDR3 extends over 13 amino acids. The CDR3 DNA reads TGTGCCATCGGACAGGGAATAAGTCAGCCCCAGCATTTT. This gives the protein CAIGQGISQPQHF.

CDR3 DNA sequence: TGTGCCAGCAGCCCCCCGCGGAAACTCCGAGATACGCAGTATTTT. Its translation: CASSPPRKLRDTQYF. J is TRBJ2-3 and V is TRBV5-6; unclear D gene. This CDR3 is 15 amino acids long. The V gene lost 4 bases and the J gene lost 5 bases, with 17 bases spanning the gap. The germline V gene encodes CDR1 SGHDT and CDR2 YYEEEE.